This T cell receptor beta chain was documented in a study of CD8 T cells in Susac syndrome. Random hexamers were used to reverse transcribe roughly 0.5 to 1 ug of RNA. A single record per CDR3 protein comes from TCRdb applying MiXCR to the immunoSEQ multiplex PCR reads. The sample yields some 160,000 distinct CDR3 sequences, almost 96% seen once. CDR3 size: 13 residues. V was clipped by 2 bases and J by 3 bases, with 9 bases between them. CDR1 and CDR2 from the germline V gene are DFQATT and SNEGSKA (reference sequence). Sequenced: CD4+ T cells from PBMCs. The TCR was taken from a human donor with Susac syndrome. The gene calls are TRBV20-1 and TRBJ2-3; tentatively, D is TRBD1 (5 bases). The CDR3 here is CSARTGRTDTQYF. The CDR3 DNA reads TGCAGTGCTAGAACAGGAAGGACAGATACGCAGTATTTT.